A single sample gave rise to the 24 T cell receptor beta chains below, sequenced in a study of cytomegalovirus exposure and HLA in healthy donors. With 60 Vbeta and 13 Jbeta primers, the PCR was carried out. TCRdb keeps only in-frame clones here, not all; method: immunoSEQ multiplex PCR. The repertoire holds about 150,000 clones, with 73% as singletons. The sequencing sample was made of PBMCs. All receptors come from a woman younger than 30 in good health and CMV-seropositive.

This clone was recorded a few times. The chain carries TRBV19 and TRBJ1-6, with D tentatively TRBD1 (5 bases). V was shortened by 7 bases and J by 7 bases, with 23 bases between the two germline ends. The CDR3 runs to 17 residues. Germline CDR1 is LNHDA and CDR2 is SQIVND (reference sequence). The CDR3 DNA follows: TGTGCCAGTAAAACTAATGGCGGGGCAGGTGTGAATTCACCCCTCCACTTT. Its protein product is CASKTNGGAGVNSPLHF.

Points on this clone: Sequence at one end of the junction differs from germline and may be a read error. The rearrangement joins TRBV7-3 to TRBJ2-4, with 10 bases matching TRBD1. This CDR3 spans 19 amino acids. The germline CDR1 and CDR2 sequences are SGHTA and FQGTGA. This CDR3 reads CSSSTILGVGQGRGNIQYF. CDR3 nucleotides: TGTTCCAGCAGCACCATATTAGGGGTGGGACAGGGGAGGGGAAACATTCAGTACTTC.

V gene TRBV5-5 combines with J gene TRBJ2-7; the match to TRBD2 covers 14 bases. V was pared by 4 bases and J by 0 bases, with 9 bases of the junction left unmatched. This CDR3 spans 18 amino acids. CDR1 is SGHKS, CDR2 YYEKEE, per germline (reference sequence). In DNA form, the CDR3 reads TGTGCCAGCAGCCATCCTACCGGGACTAGCGGGGGCTCCTACGAGCAGTACTTC. This encodes CASSHPTGTSGGSYEQYF.

V is TRBV5-1 and J is TRBJ2-5, with 12 bases fitting TRBD2. Germline lookup yields CDR1 SGHRS and CDR2 YFSETQ. CDR3 length: 16 amino acids. J gave up 3 bases and V 5 bases, and 8 bases lay outside the gene matches. The chain's CDR3 is CASRRTSGEPKETQYF. The CDR3 coding sequence is TGCGCCAGCAGACGGACTAGCGGGGAGCCCAAAGAGACCCAGTACTTC.

V and J are TRBV7-2 and TRBJ2-7, with TRBD2 as a possible D gene (8 bases). Germline V gives CDR1 SGHTA, CDR2 FQGNSA. The CDR3 totals 16 residues. Trimming pared 5 bases from V and 4 bases from J, leaving 21 bases between. The CDR3 bases are TGTGCCAGCAGCCGGGGGGGCAGGGGGTTAGGGTACGAGCAGTACTTC. This gives the protein CASSRGGRGLGYEQYF.

This sequence joins TRBV15 and TRBJ2-5; no reliable D call. The DNA end lines up better with TRBJ2-7; the J call may be wrong. Germline loops: CDR1 LNHNV, CDR2 YYDKDF (reference sequence). The CDR3 extends over 18 amino acids. CDR3 in DNA: TGTGCCACCAGCAGAGATTCCTCTTTTTCAGAACCTAACTACGAGCAGTACTTC. This gives the protein CATSRDSSFSEPNYEQYF.

In its sample, this clone was seen a few times. The chain has TRBV6-5 and TRBJ1-1; 10 bases match TRBD1. V shed 6 bases, J shed 5 bases, and the junction held 6 bases outside the gene matches. CDR1 MNHEY and CDR2 SVGAGI come from the germline V gene. CDR3 size: 14 residues. CDR3 sequence: CASSPGTGVTEAFF. As DNA, the CDR3 is TGTGCCAGCAGCCCTGGGACAGGGGTTACTGAAGCTTTCTTT.

The chain combines TRBV7-6 with TRBJ2-3; TRBD1 agrees at 7 bases. The CDR3 extends over 16 amino acids. Germline assignment: CDR1 SGHVS and CDR2 FNYEAQ. V was pared by 1 base and J by 0 bases, with 4 bases of the junction left unmatched. The CDR3 DNA reads TGTGCCAGCAGCTTAGAAGCGACAGGGAGCACAGATACGCAGTATTTT. Its translation is CASSLEATGSTDTQYF.

V is TRBV27 and J is TRBJ2-2; the D is unclear. CDR3 size: 17 residues. Germline lookup yields CDR1 MNHEY and CDR2 SMNVEV (reference sequence). The V end lost 4 bases, the J end lost 0 bases, and 15 bases lay between the germline ends. The DNA of the CDR3 is TGTGCCAGCAGTTCGCTGACATTGTTAACGAACACCGGGGAGCTGTTTTTT. The encoded protein is CASSSLTLLTNTGELFF.

V gene TRBV19 combines with J gene TRBJ2-7, with 7 bases aligning to TRBD1. This CDR3 spans 11 amino acids. Germline assignment: CDR1 LNHDA and CDR2 SQIVND (reference sequence). The J segment lost 6 bases and the V segment lost 5 bases, leaving 1 base of the junction unmatched. The CDR3 here is CASSHRGEQYF. DNA for the CDR3: TGTGCCAGTAGTCACAGGGGCGAGCAGTACTTC.

This clone was recorded once. The rearrangement joins TRBV5-4 to TRBJ1-2, with a tentative D call TRBD1 (5 bases). The CDR3 has 15 residues. Between the trimmed V and J ends, which lost 2 bases and 4 bases, there was a span of 15 bases. The germline gives CDR1 SGHNT, CDR2 YYREEE (reference sequence). The CDR3 DNA is TGTGCCAGCAGCTTCGGTCCCGGGGGTACCTATGGCTACACCTTC. This gives the protein CASSFGPGGTYGYTF. The full variable domain, rest sourced from reference TRBV5-4 and TRBJ1-2, is ETGVTQSPTHLIKTRGQQVTLRCSSQSGHNTVSWYQQALGQGPQFIFQYYREEENGRGNFPPRFSGLQFPNYSSELNVNALELDDSALYLCASSFGPGGTYGYTFGSGTRLTVV.

This clone has only a few counts. V is TRBV10-3 and J is TRBJ2-4; weak D call: TRBD1 (7 bases). Germline CDR1 is ENHRY and CDR2 is SYGVKD. The V end was cut by 8 bases, the J end by 5 bases, with 19 bases between. The CDR3 runs 15 residues. CDR3 loop: CAIGPLTGTENIQYF. CDR3 DNA: TGTGCCATCGGGCCCTTGACAGGGACTGAAAACATTCAGTACTTC.

The V gene is TRBV5-6, the J gene TRBJ2-7; the match to TRBD1 covers 10 bases. The V gene end was trimmed by 5 bases and the J gene end by 2 bases; junction bases not matched to a gene: 7. The CDR3 runs 15 residues. CDR1 is SGHDT and CDR2 is YYEEEE in the germline V gene. CDR3 region: CASSRYGQGAYEQYF. The CDR3, as DNA: TGTGCCAGCAGTCGTTACGGACAGGGGGCCTACGAGCAGTACTTC.

This chain joins TRBV7-9 and TRBJ1-1; 8 bases are shared with TRBD1. V lost 2 bases, J lost 4 bases, and 3 bases stayed unmatched. Germline-derived CDR1 and CDR2 are SEHNR and FQNEAQ (reference sequence). This CDR3 comprises 14 residues. The CDR3 reads CASSLQGAVTEAFF. The CDR3 nucleotides read TGTGCCAGCAGCTTACAGGGGGCTGTCACTGAAGCTTTCTTT.

This clone was detected once. The chain joins TRBV29-1 to TRBJ2-3, with a weak D call TRBD1 (5 bases). The ends were cut back, 6 bases at V and 6 bases at J, with 22 bases in the middle. The V gene's germline CDR1 is SQVTM and CDR2 ANQGSEA. There are 15 residues in the CDR3. In DNA, the CDR3 is TGCAGCGTGGCCAGGGATCATAGAGAGGAGGATACGCAGTATTTT. Translating it yields CSVARDHREEDTQYF.

V usage is TRBV7-2 and J usage is TRBJ1-3; D call uncertain. There are 14 residues in the CDR3. V shed 5 bases and J shed 0 bases, with 8 bases lying between them. Per the germline V gene, CDR1 is SGHTA and CDR2 is FQGNSA. The CDR3 here is CASSKPNSGNTIYF. The CDR3 DNA follows: TGTGCCAGCAGCAAGCCTAACTCTGGAAACACCATATATTTT.

V is TRBV11-1 and J is TRBJ1-1, with 7 bases aligning to TRBD1. Germline V gene lookup returns CDR1 SGHAT and CDR2 FQDESV (reference sequence). Trimming took 5 bases from V and 0 from J; bases not matched to a gene: 6. The CDR3 consists of 15 residues. The CDR3 protein is CASSHGTALNTEAFF. The CDR3 nucleotides read TGTGCCAGCAGCCACGGGACAGCTTTGAACACTGAAGCTTTCTTT. Drawing the rest from reference TRBV11-1 and TRBJ1-1, the complete variable domain is EAEVAQSPRYKITEKSQAVAFWCDPISGHATLYWYRQILGQGPELLVQFQDESVVDDSQLPKDRFSAERLKGVDSTLKIQPAELGDSAMYLCASSHGTALNTEAFFGQGTRLTVV.

The chain has TRBV5-4 and TRBJ2-5; 9 nucleotides align to TRBD1. The junction had 5 bases not matched to a gene; V was cut back by 2 bases and J by 3 bases. The CDR3 is made up of 15 amino acids. CDR1 and CDR2 (germline): SGHNT, YYREEE (reference sequence). CDR3 loop: CASSFGTGKEETQYF. The CDR3 DNA follows: TGTGCCAGCAGCTTCGGGACAGGGAAAGAAGAGACCCAGTACTTC.

The genes are TRBV5-1 and TRBJ1-1; 8 bases are shared with TRBD1. The CDR3 has 16 amino acids. Germline V lookup: CDR1 SGHRS, CDR2 YFSETQ. Trimming cost V 4 bases and J 4 bases; bases outside gene matches: 12. The CDR3 DNA is TGCGCCAGCAGCCCCCGGCAGGGGGCGATGAGCACTGAAGCTTTCTTT. This gives the protein CASSPRQGAMSTEAFF.

The gene calls are TRBV7-9 and TRBJ1-1; the D is unclear. Trimming pared 5 bases from V and 1 base from J, leaving 11 bases between. This CDR3 is 14 amino acids long. Germline V gene sequence: CDR1 SEHNR, CDR2 FQNEAQ (reference sequence). The CDR3: CASSLTAENTEAFF. The CDR3 DNA follows: TGTGCCAGCAGCCTAACAGCAGAGAACACTGAAGCTTTCTTT.

This chain links TRBV9 with TRBJ1-6; 7 nucleotides match TRBD1. The CDR3 has 17 amino acids. Unmatched junction bases numbered 12, after V lost 4 bases and J lost 5 bases. Germline lookup yields CDR1 SGDLS and CDR2 YYNGEE. CDR3 amino acids: CASSRGAKGQNNSPLHF. Written as DNA, the CDR3 is TGTGCCAGCAGCCGCGGAGCCAAGGGACAGAATAATTCACCCCTCCACTTT.

This chain uses TRBV25-1 with TRBJ1-1; no clear D. The V and J ends lost 1 base and 1 base respectively, with 4 bases between them. The CDR3 is made up of 13 amino acids. Germline assignment: CDR1 MGHDK and CDR2 SYGVNS. For the CDR3, the DNA is TGTGCCAGCAGTGAATTAGCGAACACTGAAGCTTTCTTT. Translated, it gives CASSELANTEAFF.

The chain links TRBV28 to TRBJ2-7, with D possibly matching TRBD2 (5 bases). Germline V CDR1 and CDR2: MDHEN, SYDVKM. Trimming pared 7 bases from V and 4 bases from J, leaving 23 bases between. There are 16 residues in the CDR3. The CDR3 DNA is TGTGCCAGCACCCCACCTACGGGGTCCCCGGGATACGAGCAGTACTTC. It yields the protein CASTPPTGSPGYEQYF.

This clone was observed a few times. V usage is TRBV5-5 and J usage is TRBJ2-1, with D possibly TRBD2 on 7 matching bases. V dropped 3 bases and J dropped 5 bases, with 12 bases sitting between them. The CDR3 runs to 14 residues. The germline gives CDR1 SGHKS, CDR2 YYEKEE (reference sequence). The CDR3 DNA is TGTGCCAGCAGCTGGGGGGGCCCGAACAATGAGCAGTTCTTC. It translates to CASSWGGPNNEQFF.